Only a few counts were recorded for the clone carrying this T cell receptor beta chain. This specimen comes from a study of blood T cell repertoires in COVID-19. Across the study: T cells, B-cell-depleted T cells, or PBMCs provided the cDNA or gDNA that served as material.

Only in-frame clones appear in the TCRdb table, and some are missing; sequencing was by immunoSEQ multiplex PCR. Counted here are about 240,000 clones, roughly four fifths occurring once; the ten biggest clones make up approximately 9.4%. Germline assignment: CDR1 LGHDT and CDR2 YNNKEL (reference sequence). CDR3 length equals 15 residues. V lost 4 bases to trimming and J lost 3 bases, with 10 bases between them. V usage is TRBV3-1 (or the pseudogene TRBV3-2) and J usage is TRBJ1-6, with D possibly matching TRBD1 (5 bases). The sample comprised peripheral blood. This receptor was taken from a woman aged 80 or older with acute or convalescent COVID-19. The CDR3 here is CASSPRQSYNSPLHF. CDR3 nucleotides: TGTGCCAGCAGCCCACGACAGAGCTATAATTCACCCCTCCACTTT.